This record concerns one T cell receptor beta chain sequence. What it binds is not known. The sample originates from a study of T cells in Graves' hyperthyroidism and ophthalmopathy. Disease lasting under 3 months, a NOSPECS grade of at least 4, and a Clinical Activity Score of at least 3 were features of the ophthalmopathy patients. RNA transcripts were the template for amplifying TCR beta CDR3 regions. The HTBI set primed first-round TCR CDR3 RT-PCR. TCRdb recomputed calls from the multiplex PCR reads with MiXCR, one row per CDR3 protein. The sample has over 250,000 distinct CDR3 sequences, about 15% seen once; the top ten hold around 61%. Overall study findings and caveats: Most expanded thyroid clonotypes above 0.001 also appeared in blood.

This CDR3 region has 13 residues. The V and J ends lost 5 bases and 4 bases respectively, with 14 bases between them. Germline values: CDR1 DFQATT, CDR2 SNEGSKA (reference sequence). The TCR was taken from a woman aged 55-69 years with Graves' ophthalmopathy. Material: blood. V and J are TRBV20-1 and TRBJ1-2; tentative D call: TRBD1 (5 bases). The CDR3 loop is CSAGSGGGYGYTF. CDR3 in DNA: TGCAGTGCTGGTTCCGGGGGGGGCTATGGCTACACCTTC.